This TCR beta chain derives from a study of sequential checkpoint blockade in melanoma (dated by TCRdb to about 2019). About the full investigation: Patients were assigned by 1:1 randomization to either first-line nivolumab followed by ipilimumab (arm A) or ipilimumab followed by nivolumab (arm B). Maintenance nivolumab came after both trial sequences. The paper as a whole reports these results and caveats: Validation of the response-prediction model combining TCR metrics and mutation burden is needed in larger, independent patient cohorts.

Comment on this clone: The target of this receptor is not known. No per-base quality is available; no much larger clone lies one base away.

The immunoSEQ Assay was used to immunosequence TCRbeta CDR3 regions from genomic DNA. Prior to high-throughput sequencing, genomic DNA was amplified by bias-controlled multiplex PCR. The paper's processing steps were these. To quantify the absolute abundance of each unique TCRbeta CDR3 region, the sequences were collapsed and filtered. Clonality was defined as 1 minus Pielou's evenness and was calculated using productive rearrangements only. A previously published method was used to identify clones whose frequencies were significantly greater in on-treatment samples than in baseline samples. TCRdb retrieved this table from immuneACCESS and kept in-frame rearrangements only. Not all clones are present; in checked studies, unresolved V genes account for under half, and no reason is known for the remainder. V and J calls and clone size follow that table, whereas D and trimming were derived from the DNA. This sample has 25,000 to 30,000 clones in its table, and approximately 75% of those were observed once. Of the sample, about 14% is held by the ten largest clones.

Per the publication, the treatment or condition label means: randomized to nivolumab then ipilimumab (arm A) or the reverse (arm B). Prior DNA-damaging chemotherapy had not been received by any trial patient. Thawed PBMCs were sorted on a FACS Aria II flow cytometer to isolate live CD3+CD8+ cells negative for CD19 and CD56. CheckMate 064, a randomized, open-label phase II trial of sequential checkpoint blockade, was the source of the samples, all of which came from patients with melanoma. Peripheral blood mononuclear cells were collected by leukapheresis, purified with Ficoll-Paque, and frozen in human serum with about 10% DMSO. Immediately after sorting, the purity of the sorted blood CD3+CD8+ cells was confirmed to be >98%, and DNA was then extracted. Source: CD8+ T cells sorted from blood (inferred from file names), taken from a patient given nivolumab and ipilimumab in sequence. The TCR was taken from a human donor with melanoma.

The CDR3 protein is CSAWGGPNTEAFF. The base sequence is TGCAGCGCCTGGGGAGGACCGAACACTGAAGCTTTCTTT. This sequence uses TRBV29-1 and TRBJ1-1, with no D gene named confidently. CDR1 SQVTM and CDR2 ANQGSEA are derived from the germline V gene. V is reduced by 7 bases and J by 1 base, leaving a spacing of 13 bases between them. The CDR3 covers 13 residues, taking in both the cysteine and the phenylalanine. Just CDR3 DNA is preserved here, 39 bases in frame from base 1.